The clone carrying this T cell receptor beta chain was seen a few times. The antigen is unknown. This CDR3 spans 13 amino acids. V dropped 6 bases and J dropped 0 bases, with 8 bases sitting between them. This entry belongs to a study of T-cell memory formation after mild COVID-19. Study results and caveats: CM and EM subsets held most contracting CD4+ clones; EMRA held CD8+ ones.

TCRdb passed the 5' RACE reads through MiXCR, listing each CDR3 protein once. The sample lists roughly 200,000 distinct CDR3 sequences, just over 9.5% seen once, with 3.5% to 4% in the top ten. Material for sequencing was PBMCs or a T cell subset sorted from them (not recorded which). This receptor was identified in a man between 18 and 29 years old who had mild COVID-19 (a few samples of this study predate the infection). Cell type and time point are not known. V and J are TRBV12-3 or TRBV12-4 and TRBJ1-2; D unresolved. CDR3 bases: TGTGCCAGCAGCCAAAGATCTAACTATGGCTACACCTTC. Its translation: CASSQRSNYGYTF.